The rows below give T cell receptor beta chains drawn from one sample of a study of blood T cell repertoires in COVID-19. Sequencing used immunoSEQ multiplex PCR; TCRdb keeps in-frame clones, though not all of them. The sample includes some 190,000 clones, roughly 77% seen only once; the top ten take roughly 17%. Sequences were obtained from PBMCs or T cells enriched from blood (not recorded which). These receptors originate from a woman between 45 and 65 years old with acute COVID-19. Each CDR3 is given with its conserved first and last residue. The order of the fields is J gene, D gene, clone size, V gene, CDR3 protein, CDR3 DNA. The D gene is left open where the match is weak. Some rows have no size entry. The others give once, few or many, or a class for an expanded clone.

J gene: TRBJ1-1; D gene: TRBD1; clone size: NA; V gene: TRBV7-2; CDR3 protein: CASSLTPGTGGTEAFF; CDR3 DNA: TGTGCCAGCAGCTTAACCCCCGGGACAGGGGGTACTGAAGCTTTCTTT
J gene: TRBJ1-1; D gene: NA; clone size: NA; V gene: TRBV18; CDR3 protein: CASSPGGLGTEAFF; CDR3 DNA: TGTGCCAGCTCACCAGGAGGGCTGGGCACTGAAGCTTTCTTT
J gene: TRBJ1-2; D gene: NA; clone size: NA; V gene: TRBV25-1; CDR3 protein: CASSPGAVGYGYTF; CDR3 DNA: TGTGCCAGCAGCCCAGGGGCGGTGGGCTATGGCTACACCTTC
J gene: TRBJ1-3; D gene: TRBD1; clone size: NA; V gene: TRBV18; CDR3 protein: CASSPPGQGNTIYF; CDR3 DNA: TGTGCCAGCTCACCACCCGGACAGGGCAACACCATATATTTT
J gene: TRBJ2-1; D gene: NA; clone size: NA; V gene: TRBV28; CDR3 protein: CASSPTDRLEGDNEQFF; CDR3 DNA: TGTGCCAGCAGCCCGACCGATCGTCTAGAGGGTGACAATGAGCAGTTCTTC
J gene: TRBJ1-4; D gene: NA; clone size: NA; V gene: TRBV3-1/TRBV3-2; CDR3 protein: CASSGQLNEKLFF; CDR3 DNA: TGTGCCAGCAGCGGACAGCTGAATGAAAAACTGTTTTTT
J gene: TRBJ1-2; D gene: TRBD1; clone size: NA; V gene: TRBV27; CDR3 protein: CASSDPGTANYGYTF; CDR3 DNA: TGTGCCAGCAGTGACCCCGGGACAGCTAACTATGGCTACACCTTC
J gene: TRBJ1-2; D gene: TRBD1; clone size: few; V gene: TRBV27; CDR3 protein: CASSLSLRDRGGYGYTF; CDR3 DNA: TGTGCCAGCAGTTTATCGCTCCGGGACAGGGGTGGGTATGGCTACACCTTC
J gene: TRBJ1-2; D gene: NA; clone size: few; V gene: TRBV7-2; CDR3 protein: CASSPRQVYYGYTF; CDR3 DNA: TGTGCCAGCAGCCCCAGACAGGTTTACTATGGCTACACCTTC
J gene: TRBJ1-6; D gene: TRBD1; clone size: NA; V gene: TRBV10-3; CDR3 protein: CASGTGDPIVLHF; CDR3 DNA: TGTGCCTCCGGGACAGGCGACCCCATAGTCCTCCACTTT
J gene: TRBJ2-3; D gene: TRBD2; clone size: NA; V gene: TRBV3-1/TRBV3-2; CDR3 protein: CASSDTSGVGDTQYF; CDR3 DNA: TGTGCCAGCAGCGATACTAGCGGGGTGGGAGATACGCAGTATTTT
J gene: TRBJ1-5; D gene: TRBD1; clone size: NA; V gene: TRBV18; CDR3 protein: CASSPQPTGERQPQHF; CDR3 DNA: TGTGCCAGCTCACCACAGCCGACAGGGGAGAGACAGCCCCAGCATTTT
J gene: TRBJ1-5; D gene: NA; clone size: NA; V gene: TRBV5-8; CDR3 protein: CASSLVVGAQPQHF; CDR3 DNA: TGTGCCAGCAGCTTGGTTGTGGGGGCCCAGCCCCAGCATTTT
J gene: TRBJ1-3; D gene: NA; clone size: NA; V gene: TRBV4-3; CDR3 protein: CASSQGQGGGNTIYF; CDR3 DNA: TGCGCCAGCAGCCAAGGGCAGGGAGGAGGAAACACCATATATTTT
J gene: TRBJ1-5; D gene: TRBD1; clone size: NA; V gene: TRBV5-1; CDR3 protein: CASSLMGTGFTQPQHF; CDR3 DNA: TGCGCCAGCAGCTTGATGGGGACAGGGTTCACCCAGCCCCAGCATTTT
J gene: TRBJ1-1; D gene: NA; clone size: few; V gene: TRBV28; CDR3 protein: CASRYSGGRSTEAFF; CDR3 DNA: TGTGCCAGCAGATACTCCGGGGGGCGGAGCACTGAAGCTTTCTTT
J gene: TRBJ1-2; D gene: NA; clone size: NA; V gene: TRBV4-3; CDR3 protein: CASSQDGQAGVYGYTF; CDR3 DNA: TGCGCCAGCAGCCAAGATGGGCAGGCAGGGGTCTATGGCTACACCTTC
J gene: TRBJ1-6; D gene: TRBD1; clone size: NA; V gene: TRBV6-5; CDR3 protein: CASKTTGGFGSPLHF; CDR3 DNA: TGTGCCAGCAAGACAACAGGGGGCTTCGGTTCACCCCTCCACTTT
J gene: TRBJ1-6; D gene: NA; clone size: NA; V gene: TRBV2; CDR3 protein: CASSAAGVHSPLHF; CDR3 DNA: TGTGCCAGCAGTGCCGCCGGGGTTCATTCACCCCTCCACTTT
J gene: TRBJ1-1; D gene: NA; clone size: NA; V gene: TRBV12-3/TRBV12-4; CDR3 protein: CASSLALGGGAFF; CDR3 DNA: TGTGCCAGCAGTTTAGCGCTGGGGGGAGGAGCTTTCTTT
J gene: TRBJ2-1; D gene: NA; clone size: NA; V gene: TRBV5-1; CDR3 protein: CASSLWGGQGNEQFF; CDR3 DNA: TGCGCCAGCAGCTTATGGGGGGGCCAAGGGAATGAGCAGTTCTTC
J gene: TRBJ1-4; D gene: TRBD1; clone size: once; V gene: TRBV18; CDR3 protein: CASSPDNRGINEKLFF; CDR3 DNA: TGTGCCAGCTCACCAGACAACAGGGGAATCAATGAAAAACTGTTTTTT
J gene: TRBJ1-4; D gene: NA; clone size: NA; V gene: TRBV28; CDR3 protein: CASRPLSGYNEKLFF; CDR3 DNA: TGTGCCAGCAGACCCCTGAGCGGTTATAATGAAAAACTGTTTTTT
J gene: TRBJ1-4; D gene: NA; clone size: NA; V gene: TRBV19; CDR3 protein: CASSNRDFNEKLFF; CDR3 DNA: TGTGCCAGTAGTAACCGGGACTTCAATGAAAAACTGTTTTTT
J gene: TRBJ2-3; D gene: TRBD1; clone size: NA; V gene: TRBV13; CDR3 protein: CASSFRDRSTDTQYF; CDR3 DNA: TGTGCCAGCAGCTTTAGGGACAGGAGCACAGATACGCAGTATTTT
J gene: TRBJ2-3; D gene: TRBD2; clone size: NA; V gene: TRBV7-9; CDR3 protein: CASSLGGLAGTSTDTQYF; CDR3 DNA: TGTGCCAGCAGCTTAGGGGGACTAGCAGGGACCTCCACAGATACGCAGTATTTT
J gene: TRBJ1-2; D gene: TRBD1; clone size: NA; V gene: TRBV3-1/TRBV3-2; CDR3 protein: CASSLQGDYGYTF; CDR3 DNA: TGTGCCAGCAGCCTACAGGGGGACTATGGCTACACCTTC
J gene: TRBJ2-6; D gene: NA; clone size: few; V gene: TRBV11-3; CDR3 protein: CASSLESSGANVLTF; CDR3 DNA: TGTGCCAGCAGCTTAGAGTCTTCTGGGGCCAACGTCCTGACTTTC
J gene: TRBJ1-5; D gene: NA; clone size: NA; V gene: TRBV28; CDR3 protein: CASSPGAGGLNQPQHF; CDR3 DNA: TGTGCCAGCAGCCCGGGAGCGGGTGGATTGAATCAGCCCCAGCATTTT
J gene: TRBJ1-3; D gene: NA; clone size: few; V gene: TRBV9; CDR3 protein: CASSSLGRGSGNTIYF; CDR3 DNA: TGTGCCAGCAGCTCACTAGGCCGAGGCTCTGGAAACACCATATATTTT
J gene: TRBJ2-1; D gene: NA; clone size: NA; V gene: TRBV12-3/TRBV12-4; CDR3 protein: CASTFYNEQFF; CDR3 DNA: TGTGCCAGCACCTTTTACAATGAGCAGTTCTTC
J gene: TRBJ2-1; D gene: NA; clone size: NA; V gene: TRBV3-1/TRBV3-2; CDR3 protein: CASSQSHAGQFF; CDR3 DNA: TGTGCCAGCAGCCAGTCCCATGCAGGTCAGTTCTTC